This T cell receptor (beta chain) is from a study of cytomegalovirus exposure and HLA in healthy donors. The study ran its PCR with 60 Vbeta and 13 Jbeta primers. Repertoires were generated with immunoSEQ multiplex PCR, while TCRdb's copy carries only in-frame clones and drops some. The data show about 210,000 clones, approximately 84% seen once. Study-wide points: According to an earlier analysis, most TCR beta V segments yielded productive rearrangements about 87% or about 30% of the time. Researchers left out some V segments, among them TRBV6-2 and TRBV6-3, as indistinguishable. The classifier was said to identify cytomegalovirus status with high specificity and sensitivity. Cytomegalovirus-associated status was assigned to about 180 TCR beta chains.

With respect to this clone: As yet, its antigen is unknown.

The CDR3 loop spans 15 amino acids. Trimming at V came to 0 bases and at J to 4 bases, leaving 1 base not matched to a gene. Germline V gene data show CDR1 as SGDLS and CDR2 as YYNGEE. This clonotype originated in a girl aged 2 to 10 in good health and CMV-seronegative. V and J are TRBV9 and TRBJ1-5; 10 bases fit TRBD1. The sample comprised PBMCs. The CDR3 reads CASSVGTGGNQPQHF. CDR3 coding DNA: TGTGCCAGCAGCGTAGGGACAGGGGGAAATCAGCCCCAGCATTTT.